This T cell receptor beta chain stems from a study of T cells in Graves' hyperthyroidism and ophthalmopathy. The wider study: The authors collected peripheral blood at initial diagnosis, before any treatment.

Lactation, pregnancy, other autoimmune disease or uncontrolled infection excluded patients. Orbital computed tomography and thyroid ultrasound, together with serum TRAb and thyroxine and clinical symptoms, were used for diagnoses. There were TCR beta CDR3 regions amplified from RNA transcripts. Primed by the HTBI set, a first-round RT-PCR was run on the TCR CDR3. TCRdb re-analysed the multiplex PCR reads in MiXCR, keeping a single row per CDR3 protein. Of under 450,000 distinct CDR3 sequences in the sample, about a sixth were seen once. Specimen: blood. This sequence was found in a woman younger than 35 with Graves' hyperthyroidism.

CDR3 nucleotides: TGTGCCAGCAGACCTAGCCAAGGGGTACAGTATTTT. Its translation: CASRPSQGVQYF. This chain connects TRBV6-2 or TRBV6-3 to TRBJ2-3; D may be TRBD1 or TRBD2 (5 bases each). With 6 bases removed from V and 12 bases from J, the gap between germline ends came to 16 bases. Germline assignment: CDR1 MNHEY and CDR2 SVGEGT. The CDR3 sequence is 12 residues long.